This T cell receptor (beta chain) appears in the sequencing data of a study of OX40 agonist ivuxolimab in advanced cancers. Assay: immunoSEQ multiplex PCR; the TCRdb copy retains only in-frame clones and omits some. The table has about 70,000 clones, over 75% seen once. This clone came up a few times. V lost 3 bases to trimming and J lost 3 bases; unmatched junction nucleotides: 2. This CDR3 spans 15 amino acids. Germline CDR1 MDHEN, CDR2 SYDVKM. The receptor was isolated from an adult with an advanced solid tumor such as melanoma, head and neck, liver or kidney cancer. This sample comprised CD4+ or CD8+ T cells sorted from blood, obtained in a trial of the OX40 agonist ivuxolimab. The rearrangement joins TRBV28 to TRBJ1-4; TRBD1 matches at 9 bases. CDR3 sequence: CASSLGDRANEKLFF. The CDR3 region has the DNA TGTGCCAGCAGTTTGGGGGACAGGGCTAATGAAAAACTGTTTTTT.